Shown below are 5 T cell receptor beta chains from a single sample sequenced in a study of vaccination and CD4 T cells after COVID-19. For these receptors, no antigen is known. The Oncomine TCR Beta short-read assay was applied to DNA of cultured CD4+ T cells. TCRdb passed the PCR reads through MiXCR, listing each CDR3 protein once. The sample comprises approximately 10,000 distinct CDR3 sequences, roughly 54% of which are singletons, and over 25% rests with the top ten. Stated treatment: approximately 11-day PBMC culture with coronavirus spike peptide pools or control peptides (ViraFEST assay). Sample: CD4+ T cells from blood, cultured in vitro. Every receptor here comes from a human donor who had recovered from COVID-19.

The V gene is TRBV20-1, the J gene TRBJ1-1, with D uncertain. The CDR3 consists of 14 residues. Germline assignment: CDR1 DFQATT and CDR2 SNEGSKA (reference sequence). V shed 6 bases and J shed 5 bases, with 19 bases lying between them. The CDR3 is CSARTPLGRTEAFF. The CDR3 DNA reads TGCAGTGCCCGAACACCCCTGGGTCGGACTGAAGCTTTCTTT.

This clonotype has just a few counts. As DNA, the CDR3 is TGTGCCAGCAGCTTTGGGGGGTATGGCTACACCTTC. Amino acid sequence: CASSFGGYGYTF. The chain couples TRBV11-2 to TRBJ1-2; tentative D call: TRBD1 (5 bases). CDR3 size: 12 residues. Germline lookup yields CDR1 SGHAT and CDR2 FQNNGV. V dropped 3 bases and J dropped 5 bases, with 7 bases sitting between them.

This clonotype was seen only a few times. The V and J genes are TRBV7-3 and TRBJ1-1; TRBD1 agrees at 8 bases. This CDR3 is built from 13 residues. From germline, CDR1 is SGHTA and CDR2 FQGTGA. Unmatched junction bases numbered 4, after V lost 5 bases and J lost 5 bases. The CDR3 loop reads CASSLRQGTEAFF. The CDR3 DNA is TGTGCCAGCAGCCTACGACAGGGGACTGAAGCTTTCTTT.

The chain's CDR3 is CASSHPGRGVGLEEQYF. The DNA for the CDR3 is TGTGCCAGCAGCCACCCCGGCCGAGGGGTAGGGTTGGAAGAGCAGTACTTC. This chain connects TRBV7-9 to TRBJ2-7; the D gene could be TRBD1 or TRBD2 (5 bases each). CDR1 is SEHNR and CDR2 is FQNEAQ in the germline V gene (reference sequence). CDR3 size: 17 residues. Trimming cost V 5 bases and J 7 bases, with 27 bases left between them.

CDR3 amino acids: CSAGRQGDQPQHF. The CDR3 DNA reads as TGCAGTGCTGGACGACAGGGTGACCAGCCCCAGCATTTT. The chain joins TRBV20-1 to TRBJ1-5; 7 nucleotides align to TRBD1. The CDR3 length is 13 residues. Germline V gene sequence: CDR1 DFQATT, CDR2 SNEGSKA (reference sequence). V shed 5 bases and J 7 bases; nucleotides not matched to a gene: 8.